The rows below give T cell receptor beta chains drawn from one sample of a study of blood T cell repertoires in COVID-19. TCRdb's table, derived via immunoSEQ multiplex PCR, lists solely in-frame clones and lacks some. The data contain some 140,000 clones, around 78% of them singletons. Specimen: peripheral blood. The receptors originated from a human donor in a cohort sampled during active COVID-19. Each CDR3 is given with its conserved first and last residue.

v_call: TRBV7-9; cdr3_aa: CASSPRGVGTDTQYF
v_call: TRBV3-1/TRBV3-2; cdr3_aa: CASSGSTEAFF
v_call: TRBV5-6; cdr3_aa: CASSPETASGWGYTF
v_call: TRBV12-3/TRBV12-4; cdr3_aa: CASSLREPGEQYF
v_call: TRBV2; cdr3_aa: CAGSRQGTDTQYF
v_call: TRBV3-1/TRBV3-2; cdr3_aa: CASSQGAADTQYF
v_call: TRBV7-9; cdr3_aa: CASSPRAQGNSPLHF
v_call: TRBV2; cdr3_aa: CASSGDTPLGELFF
v_call: TRBV10-2; cdr3_aa: CASRSDRRQPEAFF
v_call: TRBV30; cdr3_aa: CAWIYGGMADTQYF
v_call: TRBV27; cdr3_aa: CASTLRGLSSYEQYF
v_call: TRBV13; cdr3_aa: CASSLEGGQGDYGYTF
v_call: TRBV24-1; cdr3_aa: CATGDKSYNEQFF
v_call: TRBV6-6; cdr3_aa: CASSSGTVISDQHF
v_call: TRBV4-1; cdr3_aa: CASSRIHIPGVRNQPQHF
v_call: TRBV3-1/TRBV3-2; cdr3_aa: CASRGKDGRISSYNSPLHF
v_call: TRBV18; cdr3_aa: CASSPTAGGRGYTF
v_call: TRBV6-6; cdr3_aa: CASSYGLLATNEKLFF
v_call: TRBV28; cdr3_aa: CASSFNSYEQYF
v_call: TRBV12-3/TRBV12-4; cdr3_aa: CVTRGQFTEAFF
v_call: TRBV11-3; cdr3_aa: CASSRQGGYEQYF
v_call: TRBV28; cdr3_aa: CASSKGQGNEKLFF
v_call: TRBV19; cdr3_aa: CASSTGTGLNTEAFF
v_call: TRBV12-3/TRBV12-4; cdr3_aa: CASSLNQPQHF